What follows are 26 T cell receptor beta chains derived from one specimen sequenced in a study of blood T cell repertoires in COVID-19. The repertoire was sequenced with immunoSEQ multiplex PCR; TCRdb's copy has only in-frame clones and lacks some. The sample has fewer than 300,000 clones; around 92% are singletons. Material for sequencing was peripheral blood. These receptors were obtained from a person between 18 and 35 years old with COVID-19, enrolled during active disease.

The chain is built from TRBV5-8 and TRBJ2-3; D gene uncertain. Germline V gene data show CDR1 as SGHTS and CDR2 as YDEGEE. V lost 1 base and J 6 bases, leaving 15 bases between the germline ends. The CDR3 consists of 15 residues. The CDR3 bases are TGTGCCAGCAGCTTGAGCTCGCACTATTATGATACGCAGTATTTT. It translates to CASSLSSHYYDTQYF.

V and J are TRBV7-2 and TRBJ1-2, with 8 positions matching TRBD1. CDR1 and CDR2 from the germline V gene are SGHTA and FQGNSA. Trimming at V came to 1 base and at J to 6 bases, leaving 7 bases not matched to a gene. CDR3 size: 15 residues. The CDR3 DNA follows: TGTGCCAGCAGCTTAGTACCAACAGGGGGGGATGGCTACACCTTC. This sequence encodes CASSLVPTGGDGYTF. Drawing the rest from reference TRBV7-2 and TRBJ1-2, the complete variable domain is GAGVSQSPSNKVTEKGKDVELRCDPISGHTALYWYRQSLGQGLEFLIYFQGNSAPDKSGLPSDRFSAERTGGSVSTLTIQRTQQEDSAVYLCASSLVPTGGDGYTFGSGTRLTVV.

This rearrangement joins TRBV28 to TRBJ2-1; 9 bases are shared with TRBD2. The V gene end was trimmed by 3 bases and the J gene end by 4 bases; junction bases not matched to a gene: 13. Germline V gene lookup returns CDR1 MDHEN and CDR2 SYDVKM. There are 18 residues in the CDR3. The CDR3 spells CASSFFSRREGRYNEQFF. The CDR3 nucleotides read TGTGCCAGCAGTTTTTTCTCTCGGCGGGAGGGCCGGTACAATGAGCAGTTCTTC.

CDR3 coding DNA: TGTGCCTGGAGCAGACTAGCAAGCACAGATACGCAGTATTTT. Amino acids: CAWSRLASTDTQYF. The J gene is TRBJ2-3, the V gene TRBV30, with 7 bases that match TRBD2. CDR3 length: 14 residues. The J segment lost 0 bases and the V segment lost 3 bases, leaving 3 bases of the junction unmatched. The germline CDR1 and CDR2 sequences are GTSNPN and SVGIG (reference sequence).

The gene calls are TRBV9 and TRBJ2-5, with a possible D match to TRBD2 (6 bases). The germline gives CDR1 SGDLS, CDR2 YYNGEE. This CDR3 region has 15 residues. Trimming stripped 3 bases from V and 5 bases from J, with 17 bases between. The CDR3 region has the DNA TGTGCCAGCAGCGCCTCCCCACTAGCAGGGGAGACCCAGTACTTC. Encoded protein: CASSASPLAGETQYF.

V is TRBV7-9 and J is TRBJ2-7; D perhaps matches TRBD1 (6 bases). CDR3 size: 15 residues. The V and J ends lost 1 base and 2 bases respectively, with 12 bases between them. Germline CDR1 reads SEHNR; CDR2 reads FQNEAQ (reference sequence). In DNA form, the CDR3 reads TGTGCCAGCAGCTTAGGCTGGGGGCCAGCCTACGAGCAGTACTTC. Its protein is CASSLGWGPAYEQYF.

The rearrangement links TRBV28 to TRBJ2-5; 11 nucleotides align to TRBD1. The CDR3 sequence is 16 residues long. V was pared by 5 bases and J by 5 bases, with 10 bases of the junction left unmatched. Germline CDR1 and CDR2: MDHEN and SYDVKM. The chain's CDR3 is CASSAPDRGLWETQYF. The CDR3 DNA follows: TGTGCCAGCAGTGCGCCGGACAGGGGGCTATGGGAGACCCAGTACTTC.

The V gene is TRBV5-1, the J gene TRBJ2-5; D ambiguous. The CDR3 length is 12 residues. V lost 7 bases and J 5 bases, leaving 12 bases between the germline ends. Per germline, CDR1 SGHRS and CDR2 YFSETQ. The CDR3 sequence: CASGFSLETQYF. The CDR3 region has the DNA TGCGCCAGCGGGTTTAGCTTGGAGACCCAGTACTTC.

The chain couples TRBV4-2 to TRBJ2-2; tentative D call: TRBD1 (6 bases). This CDR3 region has 20 residues. V lost 4 bases and J lost 0, with 24 bases in between. In germline, CDR1 is LGHNA, CDR2 YNFKEQ. Written as DNA, the CDR3 is TGTGCCAGCAGCCCTCTAACTCTAGGTCACGGGACACCGAACACCGGGGAGCTGTTTTTT. Its protein is CASSPLTLGHGTPNTGELFF.

This clone was seen a single time. J is TRBJ1-1 and V is TRBV7-2; 8 bases fit TRBD1. This CDR3 is built from 15 residues. Germline values: CDR1 SGHTA, CDR2 FQGNSA. V shed 2 bases and J 4 bases; nucleotides not matched to a gene: 6. The CDR3 loop reads CASSLRGQVITEAFF. The DNA of the CDR3 is TGTGCCAGCAGCTTACGGGGACAGGTGATCACTGAAGCTTTCTTT. The entire variable domain, with the rest obtained from reference TRBV7-2 and TRBJ1-1, is as follows: GAGVSQSPSNKVTEKGKDVELRCDPISGHTALYWYRQSLGQGLEFLIYFQGNSAPDKSGLPSDRFSAERTGGSVSTLTIQRTQQEDSAVYLCASSLRGQVITEAFFGQGTRLTVV.

The rearrangement uses TRBV6-2 or TRBV6-3 and TRBJ1-5, with 8 bases identical to TRBD1. From germline, CDR1 is MNHEY and CDR2 SVGEGT. The CDR3 runs 16 residues. V shed 5 bases, J shed 4 bases, and the junction held 10 bases outside the gene matches. DNA for the CDR3: TGTGCCAGCAGTACCCTGGCGCAGGGGGCAAATCAGCCCCAGCATTTT. Encoded protein: CASSTLAQGANQPQHF.

This clone is a singleton in its sample. CDR3 residues: CASSKGLAGPTGELFF. CDR3 coding DNA: TGTGCCAGCAGCAAGGGACTAGCGGGTCCGACCGGGGAGCTGTTTTTT. This chain uses TRBV5-6 with TRBJ2-2; 12 nucleotides match TRBD2. CDR3 length equals 16 residues. CDR1 is SGHDT and CDR2 is YYEEEE in the germline V gene. V dropped 4 bases and J dropped 5; count of bases not matched to a gene: 6.

The chain has TRBV19 and TRBJ2-7; TRBD2 matches at 8 bases. Trimming took 4 bases from V and 5 from J; bases not matched to a gene: 19. Germline CDR1 and CDR2: LNHDA and SQIVND (reference sequence). This CDR3 has 18 amino acids. CDR3 protein: CASSRSPPDKRGPNEQYF. The CDR3, as DNA: TGTGCCAGTAGTAGGAGCCCCCCGGACAAGCGGGGGCCTAACGAGCAGTACTTC.

The CDR3 spells CASRAGTTDTQYF. The DNA for the CDR3 is TGTGCCAGCAGGGCGGGAACGACAGATACGCAGTATTTT. The chain employs TRBV11-3 and TRBJ2-3; D is perhaps TRBD2 (6 bases). The CDR3 length is 13 residues. V lost 6 bases and J 3 bases, leaving 10 bases between the germline ends. The germline CDR1 and CDR2 sequences are SGHNT and YENEEA.

The CDR3 bases are TGCGCCAGCACCGTCGGGACTAGCGGGAGCAATGAGCAGTTCTTC. It translates to CASTVGTSGSNEQFF. The chain combines TRBV5-1 with TRBJ2-1, with TRBD2 identical over 14 bases. Germline assignment: CDR1 SGHRS and CDR2 YFSETQ. The CDR3 sequence is 15 residues long. V lost 6 bases to trimming and J lost 6 bases; unmatched junction nucleotides: 5.

This clone was seen more than once but under ten times. The genes are TRBV5-1 and TRBJ1-3; the D gene is possibly TRBD1 (6 bases). This CDR3 has 16 residues. Trimming shortened V by 0 bases and J by 0 bases, and 10 bases separated the two germline ends. In germline, CDR1 is SGHRS, CDR2 YFSETQ. The chain's CDR3 is CASSLVGGRSGNTIYF. The DNA of the CDR3 is TGCGCCAGCAGCTTGGTTGGGGGCCGCTCTGGAAACACCATATATTTT.

V is TRBV5-1 and J is TRBJ1-4, with 8 nucleotides matching TRBD1. This CDR3 is 16 amino acids long. The J segment lost 8 bases and the V segment lost 1 base, leaving 10 bases of the junction unmatched. In germline, CDR1 is SGHRS, CDR2 YFSETQ. The chain's CDR3 is CASSLRGQGLEEKLFF. CDR3 nucleotides: TGCGCCAGCAGCTTGAGAGGACAGGGTTTGGAGGAAAAACTGTTTTTT.

The chain employs TRBV4-3 and TRBJ1-1; perhaps TRBD1 as D (5 bases). CDR3 length: 13 amino acids. Germline CDR1 and CDR2: LGHNA and YSLEER. V was cut by 0 bases and J by 5 bases, with 7 bases left in between. The chain's CDR3 is CASSQEWTTEAFF. CDR3 coding DNA: TGCGCCAGCAGCCAAGAATGGACAACTGAAGCTTTCTTT.

The V gene is TRBV10-3, the J gene TRBJ2-1; 10 nucleotides agree with TRBD2. The trim removed 3 bases at V and 3 bases at J, leaving 5 bases unmatched. The CDR3 spans 16 residues. The germline V gene has CDR1 ENHRY and CDR2 SYGVKD. The CDR3 sequence: CAISDRTSGGYNEQFF. The CDR3 nucleotides are TGTGCCATCAGTGATAGGACTAGCGGTGGCTACAATGAGCAGTTCTTC.

In nucleotides, the CDR3 is TGCGCCAGCAGCTTGGAAGGCGGGACAGGGTCGGCAGATACGCAGTATTTT. Amino acids: CASSLEGGTGSADTQYF. J is TRBJ2-3 and V is TRBV5-1, with 9 bases that match TRBD1. Germline CDR1 is SGHRS and CDR2 is YFSETQ. V trimming: 0 bases; J trimming: 4 bases; junction bases outside the gene matches: 9. The CDR3 has 17 residues.

This clone was seen a single time. The chain is built from TRBV6-5 and TRBJ2-1, with 13 bases that match TRBD2. Germline V gene data show CDR1 as MNHEY and CDR2 as SVGAGI. The V gene end was trimmed by 6 bases and the J gene end by 4 bases; junction bases not matched to a gene: 6. The CDR3 totals 16 residues. CDR3 sequence (DNA): TGTGCCAGCAGCTACGCGGGACTAGCGGGGTACAATGAGCAGTTCTTC. Amino acid sequence: CASSYAGLAGYNEQFF.

The V and J genes are TRBV7-2 and TRBJ1-5; perhaps TRBD1 as D (5 bases). This CDR3 has 15 residues. Between the trimmed V and J ends, which lost 4 bases and 6 bases, there was a span of 16 bases. Germline V lookup: CDR1 SGHTA, CDR2 FQGNSA. CDR3 region: CASSSTWGVGQPQHF. The CDR3 DNA follows: TGTGCCAGCAGCTCAACGTGGGGCGTAGGTCAGCCCCAGCATTTT. Together with reference TRBV7-2 and TRBJ1-5, the CDR3 gives the full variable domain: GAGVSQSPSNKVTEKGKDVELRCDPISGHTALYWYRQSLGQGLEFLIYFQGNSAPDKSGLPSDRFSAERTGGSVSTLTIQRTQQEDSAVYLCASSSTWGVGQPQHFGDGTRLSIL.

The rearrangement links TRBV19 to TRBJ2-1; 14 bases are shared with TRBD2. V shed 5 bases, J shed 7 bases, and the junction held 7 bases outside the gene matches. This CDR3 comprises 16 residues. The V gene's germline CDR1 is LNHDA and CDR2 SQIVND (reference sequence). The CDR3 bases are TGTGCCAGTAGTCCGAGACTAGCGGGAGGGGGGAATGAGCAGTTCTTC. It translates to CASSPRLAGGGNEQFF. The complete variable domain, with remaining parts taken from reference TRBV19 and TRBJ2-1, reads DGGITQSPKYLFRKEGQNVTLSCEQNLNHDAMYWYRQDPGQGLRLIYYSQIVNDFQKGDIAEGYSVSREKKESFPLTVTSAQKNPTAFYLCASSPRLAGGGNEQFFGPGTRLTVL.

This clone was found a few times. CDR3 DNA sequence: TGTGCCAGCAGCTTGTACGGGACAGGGGGCCGGCAGCCCCAGCATTTT. This codes for CASSLYGTGGRQPQHF. The rearrangement links TRBV5-8 to TRBJ1-5; 12 bases align to TRBD1. Germline assignment: CDR1 SGHTS and CDR2 YDEGEE. CDR3 length: 16 amino acids. V shed 1 base and J 7 bases; nucleotides not matched to a gene: 6.

The chain combines TRBV24-1 with TRBJ2-1, with a possible D match to TRBD2 (5 bases). Deletions cut 2 bases from V and 4 bases from J, with 11 bases between. There are 15 residues in the CDR3. Germline CDR1 KGHDR, CDR2 SFDVKD. The CDR3 loop is CATSDSSGVYNEQFF. DNA for the CDR3: TGTGCCACCAGTGATTCTTCCGGGGTATACAATGAGCAGTTCTTC.

The chain links TRBV25-1 to TRBJ2-5; TRBD1 is a possible D gene (6 bases). Germline V CDR1 and CDR2: MGHDK, SYGVNS. V was cut by 6 bases and J by 1 base, with 9 bases left in between. The CDR3 totals 13 residues. The chain's CDR3 is CASRDSFQETQYF. Here the CDR3 DNA reads TGTGCCAGCAGGGACAGTTTCCAAGAGACCCAGTACTTC.